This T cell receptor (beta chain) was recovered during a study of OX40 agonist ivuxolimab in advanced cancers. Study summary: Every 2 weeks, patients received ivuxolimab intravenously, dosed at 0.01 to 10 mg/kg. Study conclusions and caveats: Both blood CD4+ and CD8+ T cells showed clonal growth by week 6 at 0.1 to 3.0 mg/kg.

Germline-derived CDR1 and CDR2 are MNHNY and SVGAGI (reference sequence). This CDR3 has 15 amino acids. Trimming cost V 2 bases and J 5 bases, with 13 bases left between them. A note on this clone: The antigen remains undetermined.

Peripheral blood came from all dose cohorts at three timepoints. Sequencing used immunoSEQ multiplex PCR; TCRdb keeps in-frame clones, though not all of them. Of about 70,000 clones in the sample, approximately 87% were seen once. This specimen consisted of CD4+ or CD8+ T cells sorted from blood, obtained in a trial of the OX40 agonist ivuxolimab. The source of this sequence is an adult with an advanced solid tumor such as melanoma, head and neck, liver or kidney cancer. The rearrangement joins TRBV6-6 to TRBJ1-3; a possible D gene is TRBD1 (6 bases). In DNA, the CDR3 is TGTGCCAGCAGTTACGAGGGGGATATGCGAAACACCATATATTTT. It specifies CASSYEGDMRNTIYF.